These T cell receptor beta chains were read from a single sample in a study of identical twins. TCRdb redid the calling of the 5' RACE reads with MiXCR, one entry per CDR3 protein. The data show 550,000 to 800,000 distinct CDR3 sequences, roughly 6.6% seen once. This sample also belongs to another study, concerning yellow fever vaccine responses in identical twins.

The specimen was PBMCs. Receptors were obtained from a woman between 18 and 30 years old in good health. The CDR3 runs from the conserved cysteine through the conserved F or W. D genes are given only for firm matches. For some rows the clone size is stated as once, few or many, or as a class when expanded; others skip it.

cdr3_aa | cdr3_nt | v_call | clone_size | j_call | d_call
CASTAGDSPLHF | TGTGCCAGCACCGCTGGGGATTCACCCCTCCACTTT | TRBV6-6 | few | TRBJ1-6 | .
CASSRRGTADNEQFF | TGTGCCAGCAGTCGACGTGGGACAGCGGACAATGAGCAGTTCTTC | TRBV6-2/TRBV6-3 | . | TRBJ2-1 | TRBD1
CASSLGALPSSREQYF | TGCGCCAGCAGCTTGGGGGCGCTTCCCTCGTCTAGGGAGCAGTACTTC | TRBV4-1 | many | TRBJ2-7 | .
CASSQDGSTYEQYF | TGTGCCAGCAGCCAAGATGGCAGTACCTACGAGCAGTACTTC | TRBV3-1 | few | TRBJ2-7 | .
CSARDPRRGSNTEAFF | TGCAGTGCTAGAGATCCCCGCAGGGGCTCGAACACTGAAGCTTTCTTT | TRBV20-1 | few | TRBJ1-1 | .
CASSLMGPETQYF | TGTGCCAGCAGCTTAATGGGGCCAGAGACCCAGTACTTC | TRBV7-9 | few | TRBJ2-5 | .
CSVPKLGGRETQYF | TGCAGCGTTCCAAAGCTGGGGGGTCGGGAGACCCAGTACTTC | TRBV29-1 | . | TRBJ2-5 | .
CASSYSEAGELFF | TGTGCCAGCAGTTATTCTGAGGCCGGGGAGCTGTTTTTT | TRBV6-5 | many | TRBJ2-2 | .
CASTQEWFVAGAYNEQFF | TGTGCCTCCACCCAAGAATGGTTCGTAGCGGGAGCCTACAATGAGCAGTTCTTC | TRBV3-1 | . | TRBJ2-1 | TRBD2
CATSERYPSTGELFF | TGTGCCACCAGTGAACGCTACCCTAGCACCGGGGAGCTGTTTTTT | TRBV24-1 | few | TRBJ2-2 | .
CASGLVLSGGVIEQFF | TGTGCTAGTGGTTTGGTACTGTCGGGCGGTGTGATTGAGCAGTTCTTC | TRBV12-5 | few | TRBJ2-1 | .
CASSPPGPLGNEQFF | TGTGCCAGCTCCCCTCCGGGACCACTCGGTAATGAGCAGTTCTTC | TRBV18 | few | TRBJ2-1 | .
CASSSLGYTF | TGTGCCAGCAGCTCGCTTGGCTACACCTTC | TRBV9 | many | TRBJ1-2 | .
CASSPPLIQLAKNIQYF | TGTGCCAGCAGCCCCCCGCTAATCCAGCTAGCCAAAAACATTCAGTACTTC | TRBV7-9 | few | TRBJ2-4 | .
CASSTDLPNYGYTF | TGCGCCAGCAGCACGGACTTACCTAACTATGGCTACACCTTC | TRBV5-1 | few | TRBJ1-2 | .
CAISRTSGRTTGELFF | TGTGCCATCAGCCGGACTAGCGGGAGGACCACCGGGGAGCTGTTTTTT | TRBV10-3 | many | TRBJ2-2 | TRBD2
CSARDQGDQPQHF | TGCAGTGCTAGAGATCAGGGCGATCAGCCCCAGCATTTT | TRBV20-1 | many | TRBJ1-5 | .
CSARRQGESSPLHF | TGCAGTGCTAGGAGACAGGGAGAGAGCTCACCCCTCCACTTT | TRBV20-1 | few | TRBJ1-6 | TRBD1
CATSLDRHTQYF | TGTGCCACCAGCCTAGATAGGCATACGCAGTATTTT | TRBV15 | few | TRBJ2-3 | .
CASSQDGSPAEYEQYF | TGCGCCAGCAGCCAAGATGGCAGCCCGGCTGAATACGAGCAGTACTTC | TRBV4-1 | many | TRBJ2-7 | .